This entry is about one T cell receptor beta chain. Its antigen remains unidentified. This entry is derived from a study of cytomegalovirus exposure and HLA in healthy donors. Turning to the study itself: Among the roughly 370 genotyped donors, 81% were placed in the Caucasian-associated ancestry cluster. Study outcomes and limitations: TCR beta chains numbering more than 150 were designated cytomegalovirus-associated. A later analysis by the authors found several of the most significant clusters apparently linked to common viral pathogens. The authors later found HLA-associated TCR beta chains more clonally expanded than equally common others.

Germline-derived CDR1 and CDR2 are SNHLY and FYNNEI. This CDR3 is 14 amino acids long. J lost 8 bases, V lost 6 bases, and 4 bases had no gene match. The PCR made use of 60 Vbeta and 13 Jbeta primers. Only in-frame clones appear in the TCRdb table, and some are missing; sequencing was by immunoSEQ multiplex PCR. The sample records 120,000 or so clones, about 80% being singletons. The sequenced material came from PBMCs. The chain couples TRBV2 to TRBJ1-6; 10 positions agree with TRBD1. The TCR comes from a man aged 30 to 45 in good health and CMV-seronegative. CDR3 loop: CASRPGTGDSPLHF. CDR3 nucleotide sequence: TGTGCCAGCAGGCCCGGGACAGGGGATTCACCCCTCCACTTT.